In this sample, the clone carrying this TCR beta chain turned up a few times. Its specificity is not known. Sequencing of DNA taken from cultured CD4+ T cells relied on the Oncomine TCR Beta short-read assay. Cultured CD4+ T cells were the source of extracted genomic DNA. Each CDR3 protein gets one entry after TCRdb re-called the PCR reads with MiXCR. The table has around 10,000 distinct CDR3 sequences, 45% to 60% seen once. Germline assignment: CDR1 SGHVS and CDR2 FQNEAQ. The V segment lost 4 bases and the J segment 4 bases; nucleotides outside the gene matches: 10. The CDR3 consists of 17 residues. Stated treatment: roughly 11-day PBMC culture with coronavirus spike peptide pools or control peptides (ViraFEST assay). These CD4+ T cells came from an unexposed donor, sampled before the COVID-19 pandemic (2011-2018). The data were taken from a study of vaccination and CD4 T cells after COVID-19.

The sequenced sample was CD4+ T cells from blood, cultured in vitro. The V call is TRBV7-8, the J call TRBJ2-3, with 11 bases matching TRBD2. This receptor was taken from a human donor in good health. CDR3 amino acids: CASSSLPSGGNSDTQYF. As DNA, the CDR3 is TGTGCCAGCAGCTCCCTCCCTAGCGGGGGGAATTCAGATACGCAGTATTTT.